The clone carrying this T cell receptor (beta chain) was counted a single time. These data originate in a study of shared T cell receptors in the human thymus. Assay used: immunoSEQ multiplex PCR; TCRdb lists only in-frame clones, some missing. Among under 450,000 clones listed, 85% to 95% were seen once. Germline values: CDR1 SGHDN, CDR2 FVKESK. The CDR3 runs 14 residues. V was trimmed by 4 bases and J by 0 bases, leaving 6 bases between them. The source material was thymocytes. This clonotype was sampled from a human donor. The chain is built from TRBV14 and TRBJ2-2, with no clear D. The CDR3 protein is CASSLTSNTGELFF. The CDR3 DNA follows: TGTGCCAGCAGCCTGACATCGAACACCGGGGAGCTGTTTTTT.